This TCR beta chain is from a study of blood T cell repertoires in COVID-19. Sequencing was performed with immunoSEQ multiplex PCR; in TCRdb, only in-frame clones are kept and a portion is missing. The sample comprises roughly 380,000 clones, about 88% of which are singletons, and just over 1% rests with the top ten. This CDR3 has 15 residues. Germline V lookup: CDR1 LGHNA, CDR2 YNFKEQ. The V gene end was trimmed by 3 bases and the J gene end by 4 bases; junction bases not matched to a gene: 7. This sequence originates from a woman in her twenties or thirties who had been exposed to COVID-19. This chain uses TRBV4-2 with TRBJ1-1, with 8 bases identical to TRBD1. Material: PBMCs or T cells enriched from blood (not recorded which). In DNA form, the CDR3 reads TGTGCCAGCAGCCAGGAGGCAGGGGGCGTCACTGAAGCTTTCTTT. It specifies CASSQEAGGVTEAFF.